This T cell receptor beta chain was observed in a study of Graves' ophthalmopathy and Graves' hyperthyroidism. Points from the study as a whole: Ophthalmopathy was separated from stable hyperthyroidism by a 13-signature model with roughly 91% sensitivity and roughly 81% specificity. Detected in blood as well were most expanded thyroid clonotypes with frequency above 0.001.

The germline CDR1 and CDR2 sequences are SGHTA and FQGNSA. Losses at the gene ends were 7 bases for V and 1 base for J; bases not matched to a gene: 12. The CDR3 is 17 amino acids. The TCR beta CDR3 regions underwent amplification from RNA transcripts. HTBI primers primed a first-round RT-PCR, and a second-round multiplex PCR followed. Each CDR3 protein gets one entry after TCRdb re-called the multiplex PCR reads with MiXCR. This sample has more than 300,000 distinct CDR3 sequences, with 15% to 17% found just once. This clonotype has at least ten counts. What it binds is unknown. V gene TRBV7-2 combines with J gene TRBJ1-3; 8 bases map to TRBD1. The TCR originated in a woman aged 18-35 years with stable Graves' hyperthyroidism. Sample: peripheral blood. Here the CDR3 reads CASTPDRVLWSGNTIYF. The CDR3 bases are TGTGCCAGCACCCCGGACAGGGTGCTCTGGTCTGGAAACACCATATATTTT.